This TCR beta chain was found in a study of CD8 T cells in ankylosing spondylitis. Study results and caveats: A motif in TCR beta, a set of eight highly homologous variants, appeared characteristic of ankylosing spondylitis blood.

Each CDR3 protein gets one entry after TCRdb re-called the 5' RACE reads with MiXCR. The table has about 360,000 distinct CDR3 sequences, 20% to 25% seen once. The V end lost 4 bases, the J end lost 4 bases, and 11 bases lay between the germline ends. Germline V gene sequence: CDR1 MNHEY, CDR2 SVGAGI. The CDR3 runs to 14 residues. Regarding this clonotype: The antigen remains unidentified.

Specimen: blood, either unsorted or a sorted T cell fraction (not recorded which). The chain combines TRBV6-5 with TRBJ1-5; D perhaps matches TRBD1 (5 bases). This receptor was obtained from a male donor with ankylosing spondylitis or in good health (not recorded which). CDR3 sequence reads: CASSSTTENQPQHF. CDR3 bases: TGTGCCAGCAGTTCAACGACAGAGAATCAGCCCCAGCATTTT.